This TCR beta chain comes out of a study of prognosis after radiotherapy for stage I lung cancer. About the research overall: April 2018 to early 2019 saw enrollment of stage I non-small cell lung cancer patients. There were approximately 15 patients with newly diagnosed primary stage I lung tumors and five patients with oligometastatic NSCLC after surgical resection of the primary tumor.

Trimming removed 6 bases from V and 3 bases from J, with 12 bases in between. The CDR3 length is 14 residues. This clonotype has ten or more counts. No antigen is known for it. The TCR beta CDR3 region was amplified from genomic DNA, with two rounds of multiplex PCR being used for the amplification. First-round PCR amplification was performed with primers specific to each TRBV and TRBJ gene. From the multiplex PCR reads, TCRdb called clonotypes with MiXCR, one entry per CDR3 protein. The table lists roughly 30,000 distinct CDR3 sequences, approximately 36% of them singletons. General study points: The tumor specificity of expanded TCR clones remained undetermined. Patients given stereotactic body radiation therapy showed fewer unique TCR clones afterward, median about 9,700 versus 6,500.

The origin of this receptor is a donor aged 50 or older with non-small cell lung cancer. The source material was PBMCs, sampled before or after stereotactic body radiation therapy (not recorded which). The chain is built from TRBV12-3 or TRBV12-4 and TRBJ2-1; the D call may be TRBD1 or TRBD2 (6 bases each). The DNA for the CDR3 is TGTGCCAGCAGGGGGGGCGGAAGCTACAATGAGCAGTTCTTC. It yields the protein CASRGGGSYNEQFF.